This T cell receptor (beta chain) was documented in a study of human T cells and chemical hapten exposure. In the study overall: Across samples, TCR yields varied, mostly owing to small differences in pooled library volumes.

Per the germline V gene, CDR1 is SGHRS and CDR2 is YFSETQ. The CDR3 contains 14 residues. V lost 4 bases, J lost 1 base, and 10 bases lay in between. MiXCR was run by TCRdb on the RACE reads, yielding one entry per CDR3 protein. The repertoire holds about 360,000 distinct CDR3 sequences, about 4.8% seen once, with about 2.1% in the top ten. Specified time point: patch test 1, 2 weeks after DPC sensitization. Treatment specified: therapeutic diphenylcyclopropenone sensitization with weekly scalp DPC. Alopecia patients, 18 to 70 years old and DPC-suitable, served as donors. This clonotype was seen ten or more times.

Sequencing was performed on whole blood, taken in connection with sensitization to the hapten diphenylcyclopropenone (DPC). The chain is built from TRBV5-1 and TRBJ2-3, with D perhaps matching TRBD2 (5 bases). The receptor comes from a woman between 45 and 60 years old with alopecia areata. Some clones in this sample may be carry-over from other donors' samples. As DNA, the CDR3 is TGCGCCAGCAGCAGTAGCGTTGGCACAGATACGCAGTATTTT. As protein: CASSSSVGTDTQYF.